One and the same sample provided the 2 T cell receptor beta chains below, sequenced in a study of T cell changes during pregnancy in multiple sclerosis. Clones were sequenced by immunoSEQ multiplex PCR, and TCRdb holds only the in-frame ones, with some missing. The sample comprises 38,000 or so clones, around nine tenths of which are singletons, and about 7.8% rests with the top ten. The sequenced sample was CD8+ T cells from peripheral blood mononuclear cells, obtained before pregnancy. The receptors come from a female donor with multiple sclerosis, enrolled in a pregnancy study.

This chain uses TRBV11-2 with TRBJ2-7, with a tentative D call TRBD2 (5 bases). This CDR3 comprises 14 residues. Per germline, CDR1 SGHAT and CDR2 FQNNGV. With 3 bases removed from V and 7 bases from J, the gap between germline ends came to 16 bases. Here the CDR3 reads CASSFGKRILEQYF. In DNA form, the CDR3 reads TGTGCCAGCAGCTTTGGGAAGCGGATCCTGGAGCAGTACTTC.

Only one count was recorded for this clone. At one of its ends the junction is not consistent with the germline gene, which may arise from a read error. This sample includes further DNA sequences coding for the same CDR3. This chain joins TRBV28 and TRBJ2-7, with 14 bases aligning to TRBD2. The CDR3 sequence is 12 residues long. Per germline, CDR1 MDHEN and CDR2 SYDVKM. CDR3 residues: CASMGLAGEQYF. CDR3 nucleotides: TGTGCCAGCATGGGACTAGCGGGAGAGCAGTACTTT.